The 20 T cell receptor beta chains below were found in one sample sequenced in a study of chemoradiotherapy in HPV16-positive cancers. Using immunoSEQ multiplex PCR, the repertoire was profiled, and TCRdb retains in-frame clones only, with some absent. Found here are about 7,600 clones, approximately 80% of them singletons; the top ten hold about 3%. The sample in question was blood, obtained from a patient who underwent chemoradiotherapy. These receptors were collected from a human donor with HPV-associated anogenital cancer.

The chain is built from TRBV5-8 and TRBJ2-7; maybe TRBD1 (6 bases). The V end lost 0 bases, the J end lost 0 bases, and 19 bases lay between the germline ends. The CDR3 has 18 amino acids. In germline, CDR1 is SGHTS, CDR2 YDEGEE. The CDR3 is CASSLAPPGALLSYEQYF. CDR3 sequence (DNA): TGTGCCAGCAGCTTGGCCCCTCCAGGGGCTCTCCTCTCCTACGAGCAGTACTTC.

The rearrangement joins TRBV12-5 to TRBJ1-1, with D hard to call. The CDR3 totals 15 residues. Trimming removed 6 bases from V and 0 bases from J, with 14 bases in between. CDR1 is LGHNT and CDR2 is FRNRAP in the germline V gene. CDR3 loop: CASGTLGYMNTEAFF. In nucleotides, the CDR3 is TGTGCTAGTGGAACACTGGGATATATGAACACTGAAGCTTTCTTT.

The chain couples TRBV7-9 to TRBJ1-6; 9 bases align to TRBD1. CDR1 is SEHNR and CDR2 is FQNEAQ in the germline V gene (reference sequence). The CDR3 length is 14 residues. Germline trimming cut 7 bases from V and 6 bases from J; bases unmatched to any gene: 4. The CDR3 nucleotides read TGTGCCAGCACCCAGGACAGGGGTAATTCACCCCTCCACTTT. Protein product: CASTQDRGNSPLHF.

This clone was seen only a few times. The CDR3 nucleotides are TGTGCCAGCAGTGAAATAGACGGGGGGACAGATACGCAGTATTTT. Its translation: CASSEIDGGTDTQYF. The gene calls are TRBV6-1 and TRBJ2-3; 7 bases are shared with TRBD2. The CDR3 runs to 15 residues. J gave up 3 bases and V 2 bases, and 5 bases lay outside the gene matches. Germline V gene data show CDR1 as MNHNS and CDR2 as SASEGT.

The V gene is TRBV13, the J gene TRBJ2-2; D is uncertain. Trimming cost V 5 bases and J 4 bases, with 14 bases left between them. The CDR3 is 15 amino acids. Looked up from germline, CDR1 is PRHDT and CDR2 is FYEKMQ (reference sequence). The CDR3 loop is CASSLRIVSTGELFF. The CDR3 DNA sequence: TGTGCCAGCAGCCTACGAATTGTCAGCACCGGGGAGCTGTTTTTT.

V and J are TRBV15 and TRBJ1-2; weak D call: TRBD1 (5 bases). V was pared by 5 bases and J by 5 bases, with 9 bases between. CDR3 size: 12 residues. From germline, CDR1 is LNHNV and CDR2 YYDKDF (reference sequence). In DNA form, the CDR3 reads TGTGCCACCAGCCGTAAGGGGTATGGCTACACCTTC. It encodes CATSRKGYGYTF.

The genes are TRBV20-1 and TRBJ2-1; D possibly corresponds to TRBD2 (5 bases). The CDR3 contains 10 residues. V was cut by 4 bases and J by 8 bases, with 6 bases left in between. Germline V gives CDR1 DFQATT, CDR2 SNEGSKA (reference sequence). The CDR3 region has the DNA TGCAGTGCTACGAGGGATGAGCAGTTCTTC. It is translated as CSATRDEQFF.

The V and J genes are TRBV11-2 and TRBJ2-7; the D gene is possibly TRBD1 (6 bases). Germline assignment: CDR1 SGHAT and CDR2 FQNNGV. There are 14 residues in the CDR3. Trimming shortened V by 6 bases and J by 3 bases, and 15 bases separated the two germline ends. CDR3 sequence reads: CASRWTAEGYEQYF. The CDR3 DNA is TGTGCCAGCAGATGGACAGCTGAGGGCTACGAGCAGTACTTC.

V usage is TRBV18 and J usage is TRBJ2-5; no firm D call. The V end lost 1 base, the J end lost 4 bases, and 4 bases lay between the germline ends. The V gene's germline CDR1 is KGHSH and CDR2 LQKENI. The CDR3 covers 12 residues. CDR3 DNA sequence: TGTGCCAGCTCACCACAGGGAGAGACCCAGTACTTC. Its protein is CASSPQGETQYF.

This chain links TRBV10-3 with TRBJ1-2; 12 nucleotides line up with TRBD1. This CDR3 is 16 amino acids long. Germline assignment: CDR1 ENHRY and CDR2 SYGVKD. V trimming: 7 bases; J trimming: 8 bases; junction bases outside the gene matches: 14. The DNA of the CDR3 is TGTGCCATCAAACCGACCGGGACAGGGGGCGCTGGGGGCTACACCTTC. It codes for CAIKPTGTGGAGGYTF.

CDR3 in DNA: TGCGCCAGCAGCTACCGGGACACGACTCAGAACACTGAAGCTTTCTTT. Amino acid sequence: CASSYRDTTQNTEAFF. The V and J genes are TRBV5-1 and TRBJ1-1, with a weak D call TRBD1 (6 bases). Trimming pared 3 bases from V and 1 base from J, leaving 16 bases between. Per the germline V gene, CDR1 is SGHRS and CDR2 is YFSETQ. The CDR3 is 16 amino acids.

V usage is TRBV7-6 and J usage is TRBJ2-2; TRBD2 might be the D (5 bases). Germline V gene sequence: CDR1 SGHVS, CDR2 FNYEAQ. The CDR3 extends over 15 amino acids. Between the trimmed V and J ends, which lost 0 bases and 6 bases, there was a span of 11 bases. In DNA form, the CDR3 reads TGTGCCAGCAGCTTAGCGCCAACTAGTGCCGGGGAGCTGTTTTTT. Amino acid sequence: CASSLAPTSAGELFF. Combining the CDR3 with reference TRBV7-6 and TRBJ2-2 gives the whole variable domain GAGVSQSPRYKVTKRGQDVALRCDPISGHVSLYWYRQALGQGPEFLTYFNYEAQQDKSGLPNDRFSAERPEGSISTLTIQRTEQRDSAMYRCASSLAPTSAGELFFGEGSRLTVL.

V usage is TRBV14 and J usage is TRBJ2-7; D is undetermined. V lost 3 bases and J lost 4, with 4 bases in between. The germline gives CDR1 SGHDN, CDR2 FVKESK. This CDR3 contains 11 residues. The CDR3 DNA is TGTGCCAGCAGCCATGCATACGAGCAGTACTTC. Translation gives CASSHAYEQYF.

DNA of the CDR3: TGTGCCAGCAGCTTATCAAGGGGATCCCGTGGCTACACCTTC. This sequence encodes CASSLSRGSRGYTF. The chain employs TRBV7-8 and TRBJ1-2; perhaps TRBD1 as D (5 bases). CDR1 is SGHVS, CDR2 FQNEAQ, per germline. Trimming left V 2 bases short and J 7 bases short, with 14 bases between. CDR3 length equals 14 residues.

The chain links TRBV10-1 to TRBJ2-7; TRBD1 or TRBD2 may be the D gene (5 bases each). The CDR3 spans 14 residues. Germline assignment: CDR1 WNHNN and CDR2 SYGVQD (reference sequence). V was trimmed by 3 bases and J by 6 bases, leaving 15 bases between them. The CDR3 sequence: CASSEEGILGEQYF. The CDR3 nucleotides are TGCGCCAGCAGTGAAGAGGGGATTTTAGGCGAGCAGTACTTC.

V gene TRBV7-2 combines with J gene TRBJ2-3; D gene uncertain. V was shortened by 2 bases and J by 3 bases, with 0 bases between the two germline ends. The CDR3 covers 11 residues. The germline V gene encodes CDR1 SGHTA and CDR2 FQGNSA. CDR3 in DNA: TGTGCCAGCAGCTTAACAGATACGCAGTATTTT. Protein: CASSLTDTQYF.

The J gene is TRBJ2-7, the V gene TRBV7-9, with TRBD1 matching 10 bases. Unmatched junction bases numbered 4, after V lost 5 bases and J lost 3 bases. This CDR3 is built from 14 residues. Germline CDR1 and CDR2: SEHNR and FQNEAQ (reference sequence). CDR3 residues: CASSDRDRGYEQYF. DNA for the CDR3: TGTGCCAGCAGCGACCGGGACAGGGGCTACGAGCAGTACTTC.

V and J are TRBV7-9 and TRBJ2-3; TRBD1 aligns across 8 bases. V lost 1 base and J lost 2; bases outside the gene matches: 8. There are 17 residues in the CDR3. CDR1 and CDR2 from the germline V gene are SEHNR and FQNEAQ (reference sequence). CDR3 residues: CASSLGWGQANTDTQYF. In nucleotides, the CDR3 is TGTGCCAGCAGCTTAGGTTGGGGACAGGCCAACACAGATACGCAGTATTTT.

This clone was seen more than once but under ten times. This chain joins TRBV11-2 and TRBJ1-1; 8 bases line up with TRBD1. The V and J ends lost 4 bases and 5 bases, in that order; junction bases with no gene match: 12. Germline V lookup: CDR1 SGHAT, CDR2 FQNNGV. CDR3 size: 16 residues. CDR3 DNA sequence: TGTGCCAGCAGCTCGTTATTAAGGACAGGGCAAACTGAAGCTTTCTTT. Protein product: CASSSLLRTGQTEAFF.

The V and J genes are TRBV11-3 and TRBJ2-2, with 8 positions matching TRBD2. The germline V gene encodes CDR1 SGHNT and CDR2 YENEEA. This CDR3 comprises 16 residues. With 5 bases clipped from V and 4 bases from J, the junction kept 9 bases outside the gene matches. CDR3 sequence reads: CASSPRGGKVTGELFF. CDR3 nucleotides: TGTGCCAGCAGCCCTCGGGGGGGGAAGGTCACCGGGGAGCTGTTTTTT.